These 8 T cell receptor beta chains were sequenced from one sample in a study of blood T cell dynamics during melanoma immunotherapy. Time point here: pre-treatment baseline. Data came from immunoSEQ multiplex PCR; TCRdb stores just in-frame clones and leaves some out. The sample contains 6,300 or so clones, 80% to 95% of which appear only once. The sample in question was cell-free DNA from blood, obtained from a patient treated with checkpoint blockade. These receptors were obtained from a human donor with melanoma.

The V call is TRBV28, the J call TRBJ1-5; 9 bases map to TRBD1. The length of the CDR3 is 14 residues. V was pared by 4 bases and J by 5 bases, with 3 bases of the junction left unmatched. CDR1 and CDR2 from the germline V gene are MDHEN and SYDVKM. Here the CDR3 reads CASSYGTGHQPQHF. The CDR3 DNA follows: TGTGCCAGCAGTTACGGGACAGGGCATCAGCCCCAGCATTTT.

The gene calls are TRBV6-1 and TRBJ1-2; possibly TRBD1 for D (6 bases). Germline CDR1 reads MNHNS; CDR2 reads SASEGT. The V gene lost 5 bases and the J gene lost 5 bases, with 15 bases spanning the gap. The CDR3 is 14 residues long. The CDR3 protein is CASSQQGGWYGYTF. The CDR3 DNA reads TGTGCCAGCAGTCAACAGGGAGGCTGGTATGGCTACACCTTC.

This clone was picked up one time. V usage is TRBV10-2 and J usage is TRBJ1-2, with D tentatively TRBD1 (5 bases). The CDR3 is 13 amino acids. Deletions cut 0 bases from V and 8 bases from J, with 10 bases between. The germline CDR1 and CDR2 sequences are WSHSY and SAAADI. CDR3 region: CASSESRGRGYTF. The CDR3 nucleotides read TGCGCCAGCAGTGAGTCCCGGGGGAGAGGCTACACCTTC.

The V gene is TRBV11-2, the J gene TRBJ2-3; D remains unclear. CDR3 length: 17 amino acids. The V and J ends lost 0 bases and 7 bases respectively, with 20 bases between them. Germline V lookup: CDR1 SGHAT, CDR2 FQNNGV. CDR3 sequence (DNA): TGTGCCAGCAGCTTAGATAATATAGGGCAGGTGGCATATACGCAGTATTTT. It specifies CASSLDNIGQVAYTQYF.

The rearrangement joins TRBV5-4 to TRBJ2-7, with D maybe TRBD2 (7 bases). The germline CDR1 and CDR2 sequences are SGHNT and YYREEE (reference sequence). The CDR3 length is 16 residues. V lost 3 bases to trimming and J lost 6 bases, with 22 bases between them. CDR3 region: CASSSGGGPKVGEQYF. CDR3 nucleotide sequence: TGTGCCAGCAGCTCGGGGGGCGGGCCCAAAGTGGGCGAGCAGTACTTC.

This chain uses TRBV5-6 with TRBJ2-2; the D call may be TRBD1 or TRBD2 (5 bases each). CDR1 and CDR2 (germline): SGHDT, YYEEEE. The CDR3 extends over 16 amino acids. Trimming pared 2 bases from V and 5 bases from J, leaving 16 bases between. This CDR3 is CASSFGTGSGTGELFF. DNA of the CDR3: TGTGCCAGCAGCTTCGGGACGGGGTCGGGGACCGGGGAGCTGTTTTTT. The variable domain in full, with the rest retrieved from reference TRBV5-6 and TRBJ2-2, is DAGVTQSPTHLIKTRGQQVTLRCSPKSGHDTVSWYQQALGQGPQFIFQYYEEEERQRGNFPDRFSGHQFPNYSSELNVNALLLGDSALYLCASSFGTGSGTGELFFGEGSRLTVL.

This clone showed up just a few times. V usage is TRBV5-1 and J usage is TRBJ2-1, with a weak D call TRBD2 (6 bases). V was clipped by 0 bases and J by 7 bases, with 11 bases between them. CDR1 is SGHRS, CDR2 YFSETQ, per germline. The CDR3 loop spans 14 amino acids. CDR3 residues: CASSLEQTSNEQFF. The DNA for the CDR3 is TGCGCCAGCAGCTTGGAACAGACTAGTAATGAGCAGTTCTTC.

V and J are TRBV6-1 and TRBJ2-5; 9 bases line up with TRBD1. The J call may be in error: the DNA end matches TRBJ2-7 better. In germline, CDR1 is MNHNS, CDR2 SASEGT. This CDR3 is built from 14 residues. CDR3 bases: TGTGCCAGCAGTACCGGGGACAGGGCCTACGAGCAGTACTTC. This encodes CASSTGDRAYEQYF.